A single sample is the source of the 12 T cell receptor beta chains below, sequenced in a study of Ad26.COV2.S vaccination and SARS-CoV-2 variants. Treatment reported: over 15 received Ad26.COV2.S at low or high dose, single or two shots; 5 received placebo; per-sample allocation not given. It was on day 63 after the first vaccine or placebo injection that samples were taken. TCRdb keeps only in-frame clones here, not all; method: immunoSEQ multiplex PCR. This sample carries about 350,000 clones, 86% of them seen once, and the ten largest clones take about 10%. The sample here was peripheral blood, taken in a trial of Ad26.COV2.S vaccine versus placebo. The receptors shown here come from a person between 18 and 60 years old who received the Ad26.COV2.S COVID-19 vaccine or a placebo.

CDR3 nucleotides: TGTGCCAGCACCCAGACTAGCGGGATTGGGCAGTTCTTC. It specifies CASTQTSGIGQFF. The chain joins TRBV12-3 or TRBV12-4 to TRBJ2-1; 11 bases are shared with TRBD2. The CDR3 is 13 residues long. V shed 7 bases and J 12 bases; nucleotides not matched to a gene: 8.

This sequence joins TRBV6-6 and TRBJ2-6; D gene ambiguous. Trimming took 5 bases from V and 4 from J, leaving 9 bases between them. Germline values: CDR1 MNHNY, CDR2 SVGAGI (reference sequence). This CDR3 contains 14 residues. DNA of the CDR3: TGTGCCAGCAGTCCAATGGGAGGGGCCAACGTCCTGACTTTC. Translation gives CASSPMGGANVLTF.

This clone appeared a single time. The chain recombines TRBV5-1 with TRBJ1-1, with no clear D. Per germline, CDR1 SGHRS and CDR2 YFSETQ. The V end lost 1 base, the J end lost 4 bases, and 11 bases lay between the germline ends. The CDR3 extends over 14 amino acids. Written as DNA, the CDR3 is TGCGCCAGCAGCTTGACCGGGGAGGGCACTGAAGCTTTCTTT. It yields the protein CASSLTGEGTEAFF. The full variable domain, in which reference TRBV5-1 and TRBJ1-1 provide the parts outside the CDR3, is KAGVTQTPRYLIKTRGQQVTLSCSPISGHRSVSWYQQTPGQGLQFLFEYFSETQRNKGNFPGRFSGRQFSNSRSEMNVSTLELGDSALYLCASSLTGEGTEAFFGQGTRLTVV.

The chain is built from TRBV5-4 and TRBJ2-3; no reliable D call. The germline V gene has CDR1 SGHNT and CDR2 YYREEE (reference sequence). Trimming took off 1 base at V and 0 bases at J, with 9 bases between the two ends. This CDR3 region has 15 residues. Written as DNA, the CDR3 is TGTGCCAGCAGCTTGAGTCATTCTAGCACAGATACGCAGTATTTT. It specifies CASSLSHSSTDTQYF.

The chain recombines TRBV5-5 with TRBJ2-2; D ambiguous. CDR1 and CDR2 (germline): SGHKS, YYEKEE (reference sequence). V was pared by 1 base and J by 0 bases, with 10 bases between. The CDR3 loop spans 16 amino acids. In DNA, the CDR3 is TGTGCCAGCAGCTTGTTCCGGCACGCGAACACCGGGGAGCTGTTTTTT. This sequence encodes CASSLFRHANTGELFF.

The chain has TRBV10-3 and TRBJ2-7; 12 bases map to TRBD1. The CDR3 loop spans 14 amino acids. Looked up from germline, CDR1 is ENHRY and CDR2 is SYGVKD. Trimming took 6 bases from V and 6 from J; bases not matched to a gene: 6. The CDR3 protein is CAIRPGQGAREQYF. For the CDR3, the DNA is TGTGCCATCAGGCCGGGACAGGGGGCTCGCGAGCAGTACTTC.

The J gene is TRBJ1-1, the V gene TRBV28; D call uncertain. Germline V gives CDR1 MDHEN, CDR2 SYDVKM. The CDR3 runs 12 residues. V dropped 10 bases and J dropped 1 base, with 10 bases sitting between them. This CDR3 reads CATFDWNTEAFF. The CDR3 DNA sequence: TGTGCCACCTTCGACTGGAACACTGAAGCTTTCTTT.

This chain uses TRBV5-1 with TRBJ2-1; TRBD2 might be the D (5 bases). From germline, CDR1 is SGHRS and CDR2 YFSETQ. The CDR3 runs 16 residues. Deletions cut 5 bases from V and 0 bases from J, with 15 bases between. CDR3 residues: CASRPGLASSYNEQFF. The DNA for the CDR3 is TGCGCCAGCAGGCCCGGACTGGCGAGCTCCTACAATGAGCAGTTCTTC.

The chain recombines TRBV3-1 (or the pseudogene TRBV3-2) with TRBJ2-1, with 7 bases that match TRBD2. Losses at the gene ends were 2 bases for V and 0 bases for J; bases not matched to a gene: 4. The CDR3 length is 16 residues. Germline assignment: CDR1 LGHDT and CDR2 YNNKEL (reference sequence). CDR3 nucleotide sequence: TGTGCCAGCAGCCAACTAACTAGCGTCTCCTACAATGAGCAGTTCTTC. Translating it yields CASSQLTSVSYNEQFF.

The chain links TRBV12-3 or TRBV12-4 to TRBJ1-5; D unclear. The CDR3 runs to 13 residues. V lost 4 bases to trimming and J lost 5 bases, with 9 bases between them. The CDR3 sequence: CASSSLNDQPQHF. The CDR3 region has the DNA TGTGCCAGCAGTTCCTTGAATGATCAGCCCCAGCATTTT.

V gene TRBV2 combines with J gene TRBJ1-6, with 7 bases matching TRBD1. The CDR3 is 15 residues long. V dropped 6 bases and J dropped 7; count of bases not matched to a gene: 9. Germline CDR1 reads SNHLY; CDR2 reads FYNNEI. The CDR3 is CASRAQTGINSPLHF. CDR3 coding DNA: TGTGCCAGCAGGGCTCAGACAGGGATCAATTCACCCCTCCACTTT.

This clone was seen more than once but under ten times. Here the CDR3 DNA reads TGTGCCAGCAGCTTTCAGGGGCAGGGTCAGCCCCAGCATTTT. Protein sequence: CASSFQGQGQPQHF. This chain uses TRBV5-5 with TRBJ1-5, with D tentatively TRBD1 (6 bases). The V end lost 2 bases, the J end lost 6 bases, and 12 bases lay between the germline ends. The CDR3 covers 14 residues. The germline CDR1 and CDR2 sequences are SGHKS and YYEKEE (reference sequence).